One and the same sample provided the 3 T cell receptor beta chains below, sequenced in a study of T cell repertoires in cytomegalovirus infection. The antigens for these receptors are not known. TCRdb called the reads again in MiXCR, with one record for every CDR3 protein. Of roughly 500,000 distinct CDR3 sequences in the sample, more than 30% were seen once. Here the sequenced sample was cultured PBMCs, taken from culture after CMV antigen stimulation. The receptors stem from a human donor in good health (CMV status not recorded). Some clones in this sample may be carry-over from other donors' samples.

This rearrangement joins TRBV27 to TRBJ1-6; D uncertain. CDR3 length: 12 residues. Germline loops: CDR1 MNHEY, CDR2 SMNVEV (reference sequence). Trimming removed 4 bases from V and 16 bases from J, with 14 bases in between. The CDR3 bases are TGTGCCAGCAGTTCAGGAATGGGCCGACTCCACTTT. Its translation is CASSSGMGRLHF.

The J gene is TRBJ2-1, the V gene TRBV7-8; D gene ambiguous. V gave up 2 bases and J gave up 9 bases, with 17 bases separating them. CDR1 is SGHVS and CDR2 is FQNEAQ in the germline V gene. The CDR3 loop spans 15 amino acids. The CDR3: CASSLSRSPPGEQFF. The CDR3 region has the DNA TGTGCCAGCAGCTTATCTAGAAGCCCGCCGGGTGAGCAGTTCTTC.

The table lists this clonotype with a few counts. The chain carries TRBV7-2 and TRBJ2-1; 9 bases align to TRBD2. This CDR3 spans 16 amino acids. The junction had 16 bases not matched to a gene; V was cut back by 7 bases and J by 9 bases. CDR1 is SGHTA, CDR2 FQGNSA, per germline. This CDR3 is CASTPRRLAGFSEQFF. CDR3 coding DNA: TGTGCCAGCACCCCGCGTCGGCTAGCGGGATTTAGTGAGCAGTTCTTC.